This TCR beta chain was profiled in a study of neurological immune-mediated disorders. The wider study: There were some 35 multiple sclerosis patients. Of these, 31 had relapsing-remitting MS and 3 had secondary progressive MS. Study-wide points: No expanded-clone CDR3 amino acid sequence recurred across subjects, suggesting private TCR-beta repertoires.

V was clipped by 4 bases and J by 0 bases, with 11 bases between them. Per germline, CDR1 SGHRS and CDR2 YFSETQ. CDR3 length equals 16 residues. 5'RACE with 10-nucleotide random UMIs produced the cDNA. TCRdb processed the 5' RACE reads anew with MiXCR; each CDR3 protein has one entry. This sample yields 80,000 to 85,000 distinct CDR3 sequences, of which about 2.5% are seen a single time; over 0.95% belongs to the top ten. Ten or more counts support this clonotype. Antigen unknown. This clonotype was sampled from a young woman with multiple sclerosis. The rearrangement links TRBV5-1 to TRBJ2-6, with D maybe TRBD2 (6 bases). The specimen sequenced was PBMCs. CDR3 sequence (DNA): TGCGCCAGCAGCGCCCGAGCGGGCTCTGGGGCCAACGTCCTGACTTTC. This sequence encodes CASSARAGSGANVLTF.